The clone carrying this T cell receptor (beta chain) was found a few times. Its specificity is not known. This sample is drawn from a study of response to subunit inactivated influenza vaccine. TCRdb processed the RT-PCR reads anew with MiXCR; each CDR3 protein has one entry. The sample holds about 520,000 distinct CDR3 sequences, about 25% seen once. Whole-study findings and limits: Each seasonal influenza vaccination, the authors suggested, recruits few new T cells.

V lost 2 bases to trimming and J lost 0 bases, with 13 bases between them. Germline CDR1 is KGHDR and CDR2 is SFDVKD. The CDR3 runs 16 residues. The sequencing here drew on CD4+ T cells sorted from PBMCs, taken roughly 5 days after vaccination. The chain employs TRBV24-1 and TRBJ2-7, with D perhaps matching TRBD1 (5 bases). This TCR was sampled from a man in his fifties or sixties who received an inactivated influenza vaccine. The CDR3 DNA reads as TGTGCCACCAGTGATTACCCGACAGTAACCTCCTACGAGCAGTACTTC. It yields the protein CATSDYPTVTSYEQYF.